Following are 2 T cell receptor beta chains from one sample sequenced in a study of STAT5B mutations in CD4+ large granular lymphocyte leukemia. Clones were sequenced by immunoSEQ multiplex PCR, and TCRdb holds only the in-frame ones, with some missing. The table shows about 31,000 clones, with less than 90% occurring only once. Source material: CD4+ T cells from blood buffy coats. The receptors shown here come from a human donor in good health.

V and J are TRBV4-2 and TRBJ2-5, with D tentatively TRBD2 (6 bases). V was shortened by 0 bases and J by 4 bases, with 12 bases between the two germline ends. Germline V gives CDR1 LGHNA, CDR2 YNFKEQ. The CDR3 consists of 15 residues. The CDR3 is CASSQETGRGETQYF. CDR3 DNA: TGTGCCAGCAGCCAAGAGACGGGGCGGGGAGAGACCCAGTACTTC.

The chain employs TRBV15 and TRBJ2-5, with D possibly being TRBD1 (6 bases). The CDR3 runs 15 residues. Germline V gives CDR1 LNHNV, CDR2 YYDKDF (reference sequence). Trimming stripped 6 bases from V and 1 base from J, with 15 bases between. The CDR3 sequence is CATRKLDSPQETQYF. In DNA form, the CDR3 reads TGTGCCACCAGGAAACTGGACAGTCCCCAAGAGACCCAGTACTTC.